The T cell receptor (beta chain) under discussion was sequenced for a study of blood T cell repertoires in COVID-19. Study-level background: T cells, B-cell-depleted T cells, or PBMCs provided the cDNA or gDNA that served as material.

Original methodology: It was from reference gene primer amplification that nucleated cell counts were estimated. The table came from immunoSEQ multiplex PCR; TCRdb's copy has only in-frame clones and leaves some out. The DNA gave D and trimming, while V, J and clone size come from that table. The sample lists about 100,000 clones, over 75% occurring once. V shed 1 base and J shed 0 bases, with 15 bases lying between them. The V gene's germline CDR1 is LGHNA and CDR2 YSLEER. The length of the CDR3 is 17 residues. The gene calls are TRBV4-3 and TRBJ1-2; D perhaps matches TRBD1 (5 bases). The TCR comes from a human donor in a cohort sampled during active COVID-19. Material for sequencing was peripheral blood. In nucleotides, the CDR3 is TGCGCCAGCAGCCAAGGTCTGCAGACAGCTGCTAACTATGGCTACACCTTC. Protein product: CASSQGLQTAANYGYTF.